The clone carrying this TCR beta chain occurred a few times. No antigen is known for it. The data derive from a study of OX40 agonist ivuxolimab in advanced cancers. The data were produced by immunoSEQ multiplex PCR, yet TCRdb's version contains in-frame clones alone and is incomplete. Of some 30,000 clones listed, over 80% are singletons. Per the germline V gene, CDR1 is SNHLY and CDR2 is FYNNEI. The V gene end was trimmed by 8 bases and the J gene end by 0 bases; junction bases not matched to a gene: 4. The CDR3 extends over 13 amino acids. Broader study findings: CD4+ and CD8+ blood T cells expanded clonally by week 6 at 0.1 to 3.0 mg/kg.

V usage is TRBV2 and J usage is TRBJ2-7, with TRBD1 identical over 7 bases. This receptor was identified in an adult with an advanced solid tumor such as melanoma, head and neck, liver or kidney cancer. The material sequenced was CD4+ or CD8+ T cells sorted from blood, taken in a trial of the OX40 agonist ivuxolimab. CDR3 DNA sequence: TGTGCCAGCTCTGGGGACAGCTCCTACGAGCAGTACTTC. Its translation is CASSGDSSYEQYF.